This TCR beta chain was sequenced in a study of human T cells and chemical hapten exposure. Notes on the study in general: Against controls, expanded TCRs gave rise to significantly more large CDR3 similarity clusters. DPC sensitization produced no change in TCRs with frequency above 1 in 1000.

Individual cDNA molecules in this library carried unique molecular identifiers. Original handling: Ranging from roughly 23,224 to 700,000, TCR counts per sample had a median value of around 91,000. MiXCR, applied by TCRdb to the RACE reads, yields one record per CDR3 protein. The V and J calls and clone size are TCRdb's, not the authors'. The repertoire holds approximately 80,000 distinct CDR3 sequences, under 9% seen once, with around 1.5% in the top ten. Many counts were recorded for this clonotype. The antigen remains undetermined. Trimming removed 3 bases at V and 0 bases at J, with 11 bases between. The CDR3 consists of 14 residues. Looked up from germline, CDR1 is SQVTM and CDR2 is ANQGSEA. Specified time point: patch test 1, 2 weeks after DPC sensitization. As to treatment: therapeutic diphenylcyclopropenone sensitization with weekly scalp DPC.

The chain combines TRBV29-1 with TRBJ1-1; D remains ambiguous. This TCR was recovered from a woman aged 30 to 39 with alopecia areata. Some clones in this sample may be carry-over from other donors' samples. The material sequenced was whole blood, taken in connection with sensitization to the hapten diphenylcyclopropenone (DPC). The CDR3 DNA reads as TGCAGCGTTGAGAAAAGCACAATGAACACTGAAGCTTTCTTT. Translating gives CSVEKSTMNTEAFF.